These T cell receptor beta chains were read from a single sample in a study of blood T cell repertoires in COVID-19. Generated by immunoSEQ multiplex PCR, the TCRdb table keeps only in-frame clones and is missing some. The sample includes under 200,000 clones, approximately 88% seen only once; the top ten take approximately 4.1%. Sequenced input: peripheral blood. The source of these receptors is a woman aged 60-75 years who had recovered from COVID-19. Each CDR3 is given with its conserved first and last residue. D genes are given only for firm matches. The size entry is marked missing in some rows and otherwise reads once, few, many or a size class.

TRBJ2-7 TRBD2 TRBV3-1/TRBV3-2 - CASRAEAGGVYEQYF TGTGCCAGCAGAGCTGAAGCGGGGGGAGTCTACGAGCAGTACTTC
TRBJ1-1 TRBD1 TRBV19 - CASRMRGQGASAAEAFF TGTGCCAGTAGGATGAGGGGGCAGGGGGCGTCGGCGGCTGAAGCTTTCTTT
TRBJ1-4 - TRBV6-5 - CASSYLTAPNEKLFF TGTGCCAGCAGTTACCTCACAGCCCCTAATGAAAAACTGTTTTTT
TRBJ1-1 TRBD1 TRBV10-3 - CAIKRTGGADTEAFF TGTGCCATCAAACGGACAGGGGGCGCGGACACTGAAGCTTTCTTT
TRBJ2-4 - TRBV15 - CATSGDRSDIQYF TGTGCCACCAGCGGAGACAGGTCCGACATTCAGTACTTC
TRBJ1-5 - TRBV24-1 - CATSHFSRDQPQHF TGTGCCACCAGTCATTTCAGCCGGGATCAGCCCCAGCATTTT
TRBJ1-2 TRBD1 TRBV11-2 - CASSLGTGSGYTF TGTGCCAGCAGCTTAGGGACAGGATCAGGCTACACCTTC
TRBJ1-2 - TRBV18 once CASSPNARAVDYGYTF TGTGCCAGCTCACCAAATGCCCGCGCTGTGGACTATGGCTACACCTTC
TRBJ1-5 TRBD1 TRBV7-6 - CASSEGQGGGVNQPQHF TGTGCCAGCAGCGAGGGACAGGGGGGGGGAGTCAATCAGCCCCAGCATTTT
TRBJ1-2 TRBD1 TRBV10-1 - CASSGPGQGAYGYTF TGCGCCAGCAGTGGGCCGGGACAGGGGGCCTATGGCTACACCTTC
TRBJ2-2 - TRBV28 - CAGGLAGELFF TGTGCCGGTGGGCTGGCCGGGGAGCTGTTTTTT
TRBJ2-7 TRBD1 TRBV5-6 - CASSSKQGLRQYF TGTGCCAGCAGCTCTAAACAGGGGTTGAGGCAGTACTTC
TRBJ2-7 TRBD1 TRBV6-1 - CASSEVTGRVYEQYF TGTGCCAGCAGTGAAGTGACAGGGAGAGTCTACGAGCAGTACTTC
TRBJ1-1 - TRBV6-5 - CASSRLTRDTEAFF TGTGCCAGCAGTCGGTTGACACGGGATACTGAAGCTTTCTTT
TRBJ1-2 TRBD1 TRBV4-1 few CASSSPRGRYNYGYTF TGCGCCAGCAGCTCGCCGAGGGGGCGATACAACTATGGCTACACCTTC
TRBJ2-7 - TRBV10-2 once CASSEGGYEQYF TGCGCCAGCAGTGAAGGGGGCTACGAGCAGTACTTC
TRBJ2-1 TRBD2 TRBV28 - CASRKAGGQHNEQFF TGTGCCAGCAGAAAAGCGGGGGGCCAACACAATGAGCAGTTCTTC
TRBJ1-4 - TRBV12-3/TRBV12-4 - CASSWNEEEKLFF TGTGCCAGCAGTTGGAACGAGGAGGAAAAACTGTTTTTT
TRBJ2-2 - TRBV29-1 - CSGGHLGTGELFF TGCAGTGGTGGACACCTTGGCACCGGGGAGCTGTTTTTT
TRBJ1-1 - TRBV2 - CASSDGGGTEAFF TGTGCCAGCAGTGATGGGGGCGGCACTGAAGCTTTCTTT
TRBJ2-1 - TRBV5-1 - CASSLGSGVVWFF TGCGCCAGCAGCTTGGGTTCGGGAGTCGTGTGGTTCTTC
TRBJ2-7 - TRBV28 - CASNALRQGGGEQYF TGTGCCAGCAACGCACTCCGGCAGGGAGGTGGCGAGCAGTACTTC
TRBJ2-1 - TRBV7-7 - CASSLRSTGNSYNEQFF TGTGCTAGCAGCTTAAGGTCTACGGGTAACTCCTACAATGAGCAGTTCTTC
TRBJ2-1 TRBD1 TRBV24-1 - CATRAGQGKHEQFF TGTGCCACCAGAGCGGGACAGGGTAAGCATGAGCAGTTCTTC
TRBJ2-5 - TRBV7-8 - CASSLVSHAETQYF TGTGCCAGCAGCTTAGTGAGTCATGCAGAGACCCAGTACTTC
TRBJ1-2 - TRBV4-1 once CASSGALLGLNYGYTF TGCGCCAGCAGTGGGGCCCTTTTGGGCCTCAACTATGGCTACACCTTC
TRBJ1-2 - TRBV5-1 - CASGGPGYGYTF TGCGCCAGTGGTGGACCAGGGTATGGCTACACCTTC
TRBJ1-3 - TRBV20-1 medium-sized CSATDVRDGGNTIYF TGCAGTGCTACTGACGTGAGGGATGGCGGAAACACCATATATTTT
TRBJ1-6 - TRBV5-1 - CASSLEGVGNSPLHF TGCGCCAGCAGCTTGGAGGGGGTGGGGAATTCACCCCTCCACTTT
TRBJ2-7 - TRBV11-2 - CASSSLGGNNYEQYF TGTGCCAGCAGCTCCCTGGGGGGTAATAACTACGAGCAGTACTTC
TRBJ2-1 - TRBV10-2 - CASNGGPPRYNEQFF TGCGCCAGCAATGGGGGCCCCCCCAGATACAATGAGCAGTTCTTC
TRBJ2-7 - TRBV5-4 - CASSSRTAAYEQYF TGTGCCAGCAGCTCAAGGACAGCTGCCTACGAGCAGTACTTC
TRBJ1-5 - TRBV19 - CASSVMGASNQPQHF TGTGCCAGTAGTGTCATGGGGGCTAGCAATCAGCCCCAGCATTTT
TRBJ1-2 - TRBV4-1 once CASSQDQGSFYGYTF TGCGCCAGCAGCCAAGATCAGGGTAGTTTCTATGGCTACACCTTC
TRBJ2-1 TRBD2 TRBV30 - CAWSVSGARTRYNEQFF TGTGCCTGGAGTGTTAGCGGGGCCCGAACCCGCTACAATGAGCAGTTCTTC
TRBJ1-4 TRBD1 TRBV11-3 - CASSLDKRGRREKLFF TGTGCCAGCAGCTTAGATAAGAGGGGGCGCCGAGAAAAACTGTTTTTT
TRBJ1-2 - TRBV30 - CAWSVRSGLQVTF TGTGCCTGGAGTGTACGATCGGGACTCCAAGTCACCTTC
TRBJ2-7 TRBD2 TRBV5-1 once CASSAGTSGGEQYF TGCGCCAGCAGCGCCGGGACTAGCGGGGGCGAGCAGTACTTC
TRBJ1-4 TRBD1 TRBV6-2/TRBV6-3 - CASSGQGTGGSEKLFF TGTGCCAGCAGCGGACAGGGGACGGGCGGTAGTGAAAAACTGTTTTTT
TRBJ2-5 TRBD2 TRBV20-1 - CSASVISGTREETQYF TGCAGTGCTAGTGTTATCTCGGGGACTAGAGAAGAGACCCAGTACTTC
TRBJ2-3 TRBD2 TRBV7-6 - CASSFRLAGGLTDTQYF TGTGCCAGCAGCTTCAGACTAGCGGGGGGGCTCACAGATACGCAGTATTTT
TRBJ1-4 TRBD1 TRBV4-3 - CASNNRGLSNEKLFF TGCGCCAGCAACAACAGGGGGCTTAGTAATGAAAAACTGTTTTTT
TRBJ1-2 - TRBV11-2 once CASSPAPGVGGYTF TGTGCCAGCAGCCCCGCCCCAGGGGTTGGGGGCTACACCTTC
TRBJ2-2 - TRBV3-1/TRBV3-2 few CASSQDWTGQRLFF TGTGCCAGCAGCCAAGATTGGACGGGACAAAGACTGTTTTTT
TRBJ2-7 - TRBV7-9 - CASSLSAGGWEQYF TGTGCCAGCAGCTTATCGGCAGGGGGGTGGGAGCAGTACTTC
TRBJ1-1 - TRBV5-4 few CASSARQRMNTEAFF TGTGCCAGCAGCGCGCGACAGCGTATGAACACTGAAGCTTTCTTT
TRBJ1-5 - TRBV4-2 few CASSQVLDSSNQPQHF TGTGCCAGCAGCCAAGTTTTGGACAGTAGCAATCAGCCCCAGCATTTT
TRBJ1-1 - TRBV10-3 - CAPRQSLHTEAFF TGTGCCCCTAGACAGTCCCTACACACTGAAGCTTTCTTT
TRBJ2-7 - TRBV2 - CASRRGGYEQYF TGTGCCAGCAGGCGCGGTGGCTACGAGCAGTACTTC
TRBJ1-1 - TRBV28 - CASSLFWVGMNTEAFF TGTGCCAGCAGTTTATTCTGGGTCGGGATGAACACTGAAGCTTTCTTT
TRBJ2-1 TRBD2 TRBV7-9 - CASSPRLAGGGDEQFF TGTGCCAGCAGCCCCCGACTAGCGGGGGGCGGGGATGAGCAGTTCTTC
TRBJ2-3 TRBD1 TRBV11-1 - CASSGQGSDTQYF TGTGCCAGCAGCGGACAGGGTTCAGATACGCAGTATTTT
TRBJ1-5 - TRBV28 - CASRGLDQPQHF TGTGCCAGCAGGGGGCTCGATCAGCCCCAGCATTTT
TRBJ1-1 - TRBV5-1 - CASSLDSVNTEAFF TGCGCCAGCAGCTTGGATTCGGTGAACACTGAAGCTTTCTTT
TRBJ1-4 TRBD1 TRBV2 - CASSTHRRGQTNEKLFF TGTGCCAGCAGTACCCACAGGAGGGGGCAAACTAATGAAAAACTGTTTTTT